The 21 T cell receptor beta chains in this list originate from one sample, sequenced in a study of post-analysis software for immune sequencing data (dated by TCRdb to the mid-2010s). The protocol used for the library was PCR. TCRdb shows the sequencer as Illumina HiSeq 2500. Unique molecular identifiers were incorporated into TCR beta cDNA libraries to reduce PCR and sequencing biases. The raw public data were reprocessed by TCRdb itself: fastp quality trimming at Q25, MiXCR clonotype calling, in-frame beta chains only. When rows share a CDR3 protein, they turn into one entry using the most common DNA and genes. The sample has fewer than 600,000 distinct CDR3 sequences on record, roughly 45% of them singletons. The top ten clonotypes cover 9.5% to 13% of the sample. Their recognized antigens are unknown. The full study reports these points: Significantly higher frequencies in patients than in controls were found for a handful of TRBV segments, including TRBV5-6, TRBV5-1 and TRBV20-1.

Input material: blood. All receptors derive from a girl aged 10 to 17 with multiple sclerosis.

This clonotype has only a few counts. V is TRBV7-2 and J is TRBJ1-4, with a possible D match to TRBD1 (5 bases). The V and J ends lost 1 base and 0 bases respectively, with 12 bases between them. Looked up from germline, CDR1 is SGHTA and CDR2 is FQGNSA. This CDR3 spans 17 amino acids. The CDR3 coding sequence is TGTGCCAGCAGCTTAGGGTTTGGGGCCACAACTAATGAAAAACTGTTTTTT. This gives the protein CASSLGFGATTNEKLFF.

The CDR3 region is CASSLGEREYNEQFF. DNA of the CDR3: TGTGCCAGCAGCTTAGGCGAGCGGGAGTACAATGAGCAGTTCTTC. The chain combines TRBV7-8 with TRBJ2-1; 8 positions agree with TRBD2. Unmatched junction bases numbered 3, after V lost 1 base and J lost 4 bases. CDR3 length: 15 residues. CDR1 is SGHVS and CDR2 is FQNEAQ in the germline V gene.

The genes are TRBV7-9 and TRBJ2-5; D call uncertain. This CDR3 has 14 residues. CDR1 is SEHNR, CDR2 FQNEAQ, per germline (reference sequence). Trimming cost V 2 bases and J 2 bases, with 9 bases left between them. The CDR3 protein is CASSLLTEQETQYF. CDR3 sequence (DNA): TGTGCCAGCAGCTTACTAACAGAACAAGAGACCCAGTACTTC.

This clonotype was observed a few times. The chain has TRBV6-1 and TRBJ2-7; D might be TRBD1 (5 bases). This CDR3 comprises 14 residues. V shed 5 bases and J shed 2 bases, with 13 bases lying between them. CDR1 is MNHNS and CDR2 is SASEGT in the germline V gene. Here the CDR3 DNA reads TGTGCCAGCAGTAAGGGCAGGGTTACCTACGAGCAGTACTTC. Its protein is CASSKGRVTYEQYF.

This clonotype has only a few counts. The chain recombines TRBV12-3 or TRBV12-4 with TRBJ2-1; TRBD1 matches 12 bases. This CDR3 spans 16 amino acids. V shed 6 bases and J 1 base; nucleotides not matched to a gene: 4. CDR3: CASSLGQGASYNEQFF. The CDR3 DNA sequence: TGTGCCAGCAGCCTGGGACAGGGGGCTTCCTACAATGAGCAGTTCTTC.

This sequence joins TRBV6-1 and TRBJ1-1; no reliable D call. The germline V and J ends were trimmed by 3 bases and 1 base, with 3 bases remaining between them. In germline, CDR1 is MNHNS, CDR2 SASEGT. The CDR3 runs 12 residues. CDR3 sequence reads: CASSEANTEAFF. The CDR3 DNA reads TGTGCCAGCAGTGAGGCGAACACTGAAGCTTTCTTT.

This clonotype was recorded a few times. V is TRBV7-2 and J is TRBJ1-5; no definite D call. CDR3 length: 13 amino acids. V lost 3 bases, J lost 0 bases, and 3 bases lay in between. Germline CDR1 is SGHTA and CDR2 is FQGNSA. CDR3 sequence (DNA): TGTGCCAGCAGCTTGATTAGCAATCAGCCCCAGCATTTT. It translates to CASSLISNQPQHF.

The chain is built from TRBV6-5 and TRBJ1-2; D gene uncertain. The CDR3 is made up of 15 amino acids. CDR1 and CDR2 from the germline V gene are MNHEY and SVGAGI. V was pared by 0 bases and J by 1 base, with 9 bases between. The CDR3 loop is CASSYSDGFNYGYTF. The CDR3 coding sequence is TGTGCCAGCAGTTACTCGGACGGTTTTAACTATGGCTACACCTTC.

The CDR3 loop reads CASSRRGGRGYTF. CDR3 DNA: TGTGCCAGCAGTAGACGGGGGGGGCGTGGCTACACCTTC. The chain carries TRBV6-5 and TRBJ1-2; D might be TRBD1 (6 bases). The CDR3 has 13 residues. CDR1 is MNHEY, CDR2 SVGAGI, per germline. The V end was cut by 5 bases, the J end by 7 bases, with 14 bases between.

This clonotype was observed a handful of times. This chain connects TRBV21-1 to TRBJ1-5. TRBV21-1 is noted as a pseudogene. The length of the CDR3 is 20 residues. The CDR3 sequence: CASSKVGGTRDSGRNQPQHF. CDR3 bases: TGTGCCAGCAGCAAAGTGGGGGGTACCCGGGACAGCGGCCGCAATCAGCCCCAGCATTTT.

This clonotype was observed a handful of times. The chain carries TRBV7-9 and TRBJ2-7; 8 nucleotides line up with TRBD1. The germline V gene encodes CDR1 SEHNR and CDR2 FQNEAQ (reference sequence). The trim removed 5 bases at V and 2 bases at J, leaving 5 bases unmatched. The CDR3 is 14 residues long. Here the CDR3 reads CASSLRDRPYEQYF. The CDR3 DNA reads as TGTGCCAGCAGCCTTAGGGACAGGCCCTACGAGCAGTACTTC.

As to this clonotype: A much larger clone differs from this one at a single base, so this may be a read error. The V gene is TRBV20-1, the J gene TRBJ1-1; D unresolved. Germline loops: CDR1 DFQATT, CDR2 SNEGSKA (reference sequence). Trimming pared 3 bases from V and 7 bases from J, leaving 15 bases between. The CDR3 contains 13 residues. The CDR3: CSASLRVYGEAFF. In DNA form, the CDR3 reads TGCAGTGCTAGTCTACGGGTATACGGTGAAGCTTTCTTT.

This clonotype has only a few counts. The J gene is TRBJ2-1, the V gene TRBV6-2 or TRBV6-3; D is ambiguous. The CDR3 covers 12 residues. Germline V gene data show CDR1 as MNHEY and CDR2 as SVGEGT. V was trimmed by 0 bases and J by 6 bases, leaving 3 bases between them. The DNA for the CDR3 is TGTGCCAGCAGTTACTCGATCAATGAGCAGTTCTTC. It specifies CASSYSINEQFF.

This clonotype was counted between two and nine times. The chain combines TRBV7-2 with TRBJ2-1; 9 positions match TRBD1. Germline trimming cut 4 bases from V and 7 bases from J; bases unmatched to any gene: 5. The CDR3 covers 14 residues. CDR1 and CDR2 from the germline V gene are SGHTA and FQGNSA. CDR3 residues: CASSWDRVLNEQFF. In DNA form, the CDR3 reads TGTGCCAGCAGCTGGGACAGGGTTTTGAATGAGCAGTTCTTC.

The genes are TRBV16 and TRBJ2-5; tentatively, D is TRBD2 (6 bases). Germline V lookup: CDR1 KGHSY, CDR2 FQNENV. V shed 2 bases and J shed 3 bases, with 10 bases lying between them. The CDR3 has 14 residues. The CDR3 reads CASSQNLAEETQYF. For the CDR3, the DNA is TGTGCCAGCAGCCAAAACTTAGCGGAAGAGACCCAGTACTTC.

The chain carries TRBV5-1 and TRBJ2-2, with D possibly called TRBD1 or TRBD2 (6 bases each). The CDR3 loop spans 18 amino acids. V was shortened by 5 bases and J by 6 bases, with 26 bases between the two germline ends. From germline, CDR1 is SGHRS and CDR2 YFSETQ. In DNA, the CDR3 is TGCGCCAGCAGAGCTAGCGTACCGGGACAAGAAGTCCCCGGGGAGCTGTTTTTT. This codes for CASRASVPGQEVPGELFF.

This clonotype was detected a few times. The chain couples TRBV3-1 to TRBJ2-7; TRBD2 matches at 7 bases. J was trimmed by 3 bases and V by 4 bases; bases with no gene match: 6. This CDR3 is 14 amino acids long. CDR1 and CDR2 from the germline V gene are LGHDT and YNNKEL (reference sequence). The CDR3 DNA reads TGTGCCAGCAGCCGGGGGGAGGGAGTCTACGAGCAGTACTTC. Its protein product is CASSRGEGVYEQYF.

The chain has TRBV20-1 and TRBJ2-3; 7 bases fit TRBD2. The CDR3 has 15 amino acids. Losses at the gene ends were 3 bases for V and 6 bases for J; bases not matched to a gene: 12. Looked up from germline, CDR1 is DFQATT and CDR2 is SNEGSKA (reference sequence). The chain's CDR3 is CSARDQKRGVDTQYF. The CDR3 nucleotides are TGCAGTGCTAGGGATCAGAAGCGGGGAGTCGATACGCAGTATTTT.

This clonotype showed up just a few times. V gene TRBV25-1 combines with J gene TRBJ2-1; 9 nucleotides align to TRBD1. The germline CDR1 and CDR2 sequences are MGHDK and SYGVNS. The V gene end was trimmed by 4 bases and the J gene end by 4 bases; junction bases not matched to a gene: 11. This CDR3 has 17 amino acids. The CDR3 sequence is CASSGVSGTGSYNEQFF. The CDR3 DNA reads as TGTGCCAGCAGTGGGGTCAGCGGGACAGGGAGTTACAATGAGCAGTTCTTC.

As concerns this clonotype: Sequence at one end of the junction differs from germline and may be a read error. The chain is built from TRBV10-3 and TRBJ2-4; 11 nucleotides line up with TRBD2. This CDR3 region has 13 residues. From germline, CDR1 is ENHRY and CDR2 SYGVKD. The CDR3 is CTISEGLAGIQYF. CDR3 nucleotides: TGTACCATCAGTGAAGGACTAGCGGGTATTCAGTACTTC.

The V call is TRBV20-1, the J call TRBJ2-5; D is unresolved. Trimming shortened V by 6 bases and J by 5 bases, and 10 bases separated the two germline ends. The CDR3 has 11 amino acids. Germline values: CDR1 DFQATT, CDR2 SNEGSKA (reference sequence). CDR3 sequence reads: CSAGLGETQYF. The CDR3 coding sequence is TGCAGTGCCGGTCTAGGGGAGACCCAGTACTTC.